Shown below are 14 T cell receptor beta chains from a single sample sequenced in a study of molecular identifiers for immune sequencing clone quantification. TCRdb processed the PCR reads anew with MiXCR; each CDR3 protein has one entry. The sample shows around 480,000 distinct CDR3 sequences, roughly 26% of them seen only once. Sample: naive CD8+ T cells from blood, with Jurkat cell RNA spiked in. Subset meaning: FACS-sorted CD8+CD4-CCR7+CD45RA+ naive T cells. The receptors were gathered from a human donor in good health. Some libraries in this study had Jurkat cell RNA spiked in.

The chain carries TRBV5-1 and TRBJ2-7; D is undetermined. Per germline, CDR1 SGHRS and CDR2 YFSETQ. The CDR3 sequence is 13 residues long. V was clipped by 4 bases and J by 3 bases, with 11 bases between them. CDR3 in DNA: TGCGCCAGCAGCCTTCACACGGGCTACGAGCAGTACTTC. Amino acid sequence: CASSLHTGYEQYF.

This clonotype was counted ten times or more. The rearrangement uses TRBV4-1 and TRBJ2-7; D gene unclear. Germline V gene data show CDR1 as MGHRA and CDR2 as YSYEKL. V lost 3 bases, J lost 4 bases, and 10 bases lay in between. CDR3 length: 13 amino acids. As DNA, the CDR3 is TGCGCCAGCAGCCAGGAACTCCTATACGAGCAGTACTTC. It translates to CASSQELLYEQYF.

Ten or more counts support this clonotype. The chain joins TRBV7-9 to TRBJ1-1, with unresolved D. V shed 3 bases and J shed 1 base, with 9 bases lying between them. The CDR3 spans 14 residues. CDR1 is SEHNR, CDR2 FQNEAQ, per germline (reference sequence). CDR3 protein: CASSFAGANTEAFF. In DNA, the CDR3 is TGTGCCAGCAGCTTCGCAGGAGCGAACACTGAAGCTTTCTTT.

The chain recombines TRBV14 with TRBJ2-7, with D perhaps TRBD2 (6 bases). This CDR3 is 14 amino acids long. V lost 3 bases, J lost 7 bases, and 16 bases lay in between. Looked up from germline, CDR1 is SGHDN and CDR2 is FVKESK. The CDR3 DNA follows: TGTGCCAGCAGCCACTCGAACCTGCGGGATGAGCAGTACTTC. Translated: CASSHSNLRDEQYF.

This clonotype was counted once. This clone may be a read error of a much larger clone one base away. The chain links TRBV30 to TRBJ2-7, with 8 bases lining up with TRBD2. This CDR3 has 13 residues. Germline CDR1 GTSNPN, CDR2 SVGIG (reference sequence). As DNA, the CDR3 is TGTGCCTGGGAGCGGGAGTTGAGCTACGGGCAGTACTTC. Translated: CAWERELSYGQYF.

This clonotype was counted many times. V and J are TRBV2 and TRBJ2-7, with D perhaps TRBD1 (5 bases). Germline V gives CDR1 SNHLY, CDR2 FYNNEI. The CDR3 is 15 amino acids. V was shortened by 3 bases and J by 2 bases, with 14 bases between the two germline ends. CDR3 in amino acids: CASSDSGALTYEQYF. CDR3 nucleotide sequence: TGTGCCAGCAGTGATTCTGGGGCCTTGACCTACGAGCAGTACTTC.

The chain joins TRBV27 to TRBJ2-3; D call uncertain. CDR1 and CDR2 from the germline V gene are MNHEY and SMNVEV (reference sequence). This CDR3 region has 10 residues. Trimming removed 5 bases at V and 10 bases at J, with 7 bases between. CDR3 nucleotides: TGTGCCAGCAGTCAAATGCCGCAGTATTTT. It specifies CASSQMPQYF.

This clonotype was picked up many times. The rearrangement links TRBV28 to TRBJ2-3; weak D call: TRBD2 (6 bases). The CDR3 is 13 residues long. Germline V gene data show CDR1 as MDHEN and CDR2 as SYDVKM. Here the CDR3 DNA reads TGTGCTACGGCGCGGGGTTTGACAGATACGCAGTATTTT. Amino acid sequence: CATARGLTDTQYF. Filled out from reference TRBV28 and TRBJ2-3, the complete variable domain reads DVKVTQSSRYLVKRTGEKVFLECVQDMDHENMFWYRQDPGLGLRLIYFSYDVKMKEKGDIPEGYSVSREKKERFSLILESASTNQTSMYLCATARGLTDTQYFGPGTRLTVL.

This clonotype was recorded at least ten times. V usage is TRBV12-3 or TRBV12-4 and J usage is TRBJ2-3; 8 nucleotides match TRBD1. The CDR3 is 15 amino acids. The trim removed 5 bases at V and 0 bases at J, leaving 4 bases unmatched. CDR3 nucleotide sequence: TGTGCCAGCAGTATGGGACAGGTTAGCACAGATACGCAGTATTTT. Its translation: CASSMGQVSTDTQYF.

As to this clonotype: The CDR3 ends on some other residue instead of the conserved phenylalanine or tryptophan, so this is likely a read error. The chain recombines TRBV12-3 or TRBV12-4 with TRBJ2-3; 8 nucleotides agree with TRBD2. Trimming cost V 6 bases and J 3 bases; bases outside gene matches: 8. This CDR3 has 15 residues. CDR3 DNA: TGTGCCAGCAGCTACGGACTAGCAGGGACAGATACGCAGTATCTT. Translated: CASSYGLAGTDTQYL.

Worth noting for this clonotype: A much bigger clone sits one base away, suggesting this may be a read error. No conserved phenylalanine or tryptophan is present at the end of the CDR3, so a read error is the likely explanation. This chain connects TRBV29-1 to TRBJ1-1, with TRBD1 identical over 8 bases. The V segment lost 7 bases and the J segment 5 bases; nucleotides outside the gene matches: 12. The CDR3 contains 14 residues. CDR1 is SQVTM and CDR2 is ANQGSEA in the germline V gene. The CDR3 DNA reads TGCAGCGCGGGGACAGGAGGGCGTTGGACTGAAGCTTTCCTT. Translated: CSAGTGGRWTEAFL.

Turning to this clonotype: A single base separates this from a much larger clone, so it may be a read error. The CDR3 coding sequence is TGTGCCAGCAGTGAATTGATAACAGGTCGCAGTAGCAATCAGCCCCAGCATTTT. It specifies CASSELITGRSSNQPQHF. The V call is TRBV6-1, the J call TRBJ1-5; D perhaps matches TRBD1 (5 bases). Germline CDR1 is MNHNS and CDR2 is SASEGT. The V end lost 2 bases, the J end lost 0 bases, and 17 bases lay between the germline ends. CDR3 length equals 18 residues.

This clonotype appeared a few times. The chain links TRBV7-9 to TRBJ2-2; TRBD2 agrees at 8 bases. Germline V lookup: CDR1 SEHNR, CDR2 FQNEAQ (reference sequence). The CDR3 is made up of 16 amino acids. V trimming: 5 bases; J trimming: 0 bases; junction bases outside the gene matches: 5. CDR3 amino acids: CASSILAGPNTGELFF. DNA for the CDR3: TGTGCCAGCAGCATTCTAGCGGGTCCGAACACCGGGGAGCTGTTTTTT.

This clonotype has more than one count but fewer than ten. The rearrangement joins TRBV4-1 to TRBJ1-1; D might be TRBD1 (5 bases). The germline V and J ends were trimmed by 1 base and 3 bases, with 12 bases remaining between them. CDR3 length equals 15 residues. Germline assignment: CDR1 MGHRA and CDR2 YSYEKL. CDR3 amino acids: CASSQGGRLYTEAFF. The DNA of the CDR3 is TGCGCCAGCAGCCAAGGGGGCAGGTTGTACACTGAAGCTTTCTTT.